The rows below give T cell receptor beta chains drawn from one sample of a study of T cell responses to AZD1222 COVID-19 vaccine. Method: immunoSEQ multiplex PCR; TCRdb's copy keeps in-frame clones and lacks some. The repertoire holds approximately 150,000 clones, with about nine tenths as singletons. The source material was peripheral blood, sampled on day 0 of AZD1222 vaccination. The origin of the receptors is an adult in good health. CDR3s include the opening cysteine and the closing phenylalanine or tryptophan. D genes are given only for firm matches. The size of a clone is reported for some rows only, either as once, few or many, or as a class for expanded clones.

>15|.|TRBJ2-7|TRBV9|.
CASSVGGRSSYEQYF
TGTGCCAGCAGCGTAGGGGGGAGGTCCTCCTACGAGCAGTACTTC
>14|TRBD1|TRBJ1-5|TRBV19|.
CASSRGQENQPQHF
TGTGCCAGTAGTAGAGGACAGGAAAATCAGCCCCAGCATTTT
>14|.|TRBJ2-7|TRBV18|.
CASSPSRDFSEQYF
TGTGCCAGCTCACCATCGCGGGACTTCTCCGAGCAGTACTTC
>11|.|TRBJ2-7|TRBV11-2|.
CASGYIDEQYF
TGTGCCAGCGGGTATATCGACGAGCAGTACTTC
>15|.|TRBJ1-3|TRBV5-1|.
CASSLSTTPENTIYF
TGCGCCAGCAGCTTGTCCACGACCCCAGAAAACACCATATATTTT
>15|TRBD2|TRBJ2-1|TRBV6-6|.
CASSISGSLSNEQFF
TGTGCCAGCAGTATTAGCGGGAGTCTGAGCAATGAGCAGTTCTTC
>15|.|TRBJ2-1|TRBV28|once
CASSIISGDYNEQFF
TGTGCCAGCAGCATAATTAGCGGAGACTACAATGAGCAGTTCTTC
>19|TRBD2|TRBJ2-1|TRBV7-2|.
CASSFPGLAGRSSYNEQFF
TGTGCCAGCAGCTTCCCGGGACTAGCGGGCCGAAGCTCCTACAATGAGCAGTTCTTC
>15|TRBD1|TRBJ1-1|TRBV19|.
CASSNPGTGNTEAFF
TGTGCCAGTAGTAACCCCGGGACAGGCAACACTGAAGCTTTCTTT
>15|TRBD1|TRBJ2-2|TRBV24-1|.
CATSDPGGRTGELFF
TGTGCCACCAGTGATCCAGGGGGAAGGACCGGGGAGCTGTTTTTT
>15|.|TRBJ1-4|TRBV19|.
CASSRTGTADEKLFF
TGTGCCAGTAGTCGTACCGGGACGGCCGATGAAAAACTGTTTTTT
>16|.|TRBJ1-1|TRBV11-3|.
CASSLGRSHRNTEAFF
TGTGCCAGCAGCTTAGGGCGGAGCCACCGGAACACTGAAGCTTTCTTT
>13|.|TRBJ1-6|TRBV5-1|.
CASGRNQQSPLHF
TGCGCCAGCGGACGGAATCAGCAATCACCCCTCCACTTT
>14|.|TRBJ1-2|TRBV7-2|.
CASTEQGTNYGYTF
TGTGCCAGCACCGAACAGGGAACTAACTATGGCTACACCTTC
>14|TRBD1|TRBJ1-2|TRBV2|.
CASSEQGASYGYTF
TGTGCCAGCAGTGAACAGGGGGCAAGTTATGGCTACACCTTC
>14|.|TRBJ1-1|TRBV5-1|once
CASSLDRVNTEAFF
TGCGCCAGCAGCTTGGACAGGGTGAACACTGAAGCTTTCTTT
>15|.|TRBJ1-1|TRBV19|.
CASSIRDTAGKRAFF
TGTGCCAGTAGTATTCGCGACACGGCTGGTAAGAGGGCTTTCTTT
>13|.|TRBJ1-1|TRBV5-4|few
CASSSDTFAEAFF
TGTGCCAGCAGCTCGGACACGTTCGCAGAAGCTTTCTTT
>17|TRBD2|TRBJ2-5|TRBV14|.
CASSPGLARDSQETQYF
TGTGCCAGCAGCCCTGGACTAGCCCGGGACTCCCAAGAGACCCAGTACTTC
>14|.|TRBJ1-1|TRBV5-4|.
CASSLPDGFAEAFF
TGTGCCAGCAGCTTGCCCGACGGCTTCGCTGAAGCTTTCTTT
>13|TRBD1|TRBJ1-2|TRBV6-4|.
CASSTGQAEGYTF
TGTGCCAGCAGTACGGGACAGGCTGAGGGCTACACCTTC
>13|.|TRBJ2-5|TRBV5-6|.
CASSGFSRETQYF
TGTGCCAGCAGCGGGTTTTCGAGGGAGACCCAGTACTTC
>12|.|TRBJ2-1|TRBV19|.
CASSKYPNEQFF
TGTGCCAGTAGTAAGTACCCCAATGAGCAGTTCTTC
>15|TRBD2|TRBJ2-7|TRBV5-4|.
CASRAGSGRSYEQYF
TGTGCCAGCAGAGCGGGGAGCGGGAGGTCCTACGAGCAGTACTTC